The source of this T cell receptor beta chain is a study of technical replicates of blood from a few donors. This clone was detected once. V was pared by 4 bases and J by 7 bases, with 8 bases of the junction left unmatched. The CDR3 length is 15 residues. Germline V gene sequence: CDR1 MNHEY, CDR2 SMNVEV (reference sequence). Some clones are missing from TCRdb's copy, which holds only in-frame ones; the method was immunoSEQ multiplex PCR. The repertoire holds roughly 62,000 clones, with just under 95% as singletons. This sequence was found in a human donor in good health. Some clones in this sample may be carry-over from other donors' samples. The chain uses TRBV27 and TRBJ2-1, with 9 bases matching TRBD1. Sequenced sample: PBMCs. The CDR3 nucleotides are TGTGCCAGCAGTTCCCCCGGGACAGGGAGGAATGAGCAGTTCTTC. Translation gives CASSSPGTGRNEQFF.